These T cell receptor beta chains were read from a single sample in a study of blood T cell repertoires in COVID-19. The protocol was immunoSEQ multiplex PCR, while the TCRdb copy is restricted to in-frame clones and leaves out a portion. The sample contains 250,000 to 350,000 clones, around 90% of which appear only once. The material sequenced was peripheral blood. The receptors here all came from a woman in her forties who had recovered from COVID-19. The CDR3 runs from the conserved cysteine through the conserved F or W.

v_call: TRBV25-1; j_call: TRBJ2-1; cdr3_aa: CASSANWGGNSYNEQFF
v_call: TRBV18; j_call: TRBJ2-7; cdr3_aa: CASSPSIWGLAGSSYEQYF
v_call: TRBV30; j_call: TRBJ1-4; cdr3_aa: CAWTGGAAEKLFF
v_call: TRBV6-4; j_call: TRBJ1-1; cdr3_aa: CASSNSGGTEAFF
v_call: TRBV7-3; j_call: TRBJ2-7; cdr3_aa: CASSLTGAGKDEQYF
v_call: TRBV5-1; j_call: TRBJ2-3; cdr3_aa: CASSSAGGATDTQYF
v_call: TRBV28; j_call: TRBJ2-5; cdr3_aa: CAVQGSQETQYF
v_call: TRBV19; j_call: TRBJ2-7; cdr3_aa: CASSPRRDSIYEQYF
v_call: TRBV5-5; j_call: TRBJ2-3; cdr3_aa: CASSPGGTSGRFRDTQYF
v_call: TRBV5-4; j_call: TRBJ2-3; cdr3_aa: CASSRGLAGIGTDTQYF
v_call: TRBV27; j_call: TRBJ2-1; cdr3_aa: CASSRDRDHNEQFF
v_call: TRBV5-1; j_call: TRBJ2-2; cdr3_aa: CASSVLSGSPGELFF
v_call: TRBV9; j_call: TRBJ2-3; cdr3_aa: CASSTRLEADTQYF
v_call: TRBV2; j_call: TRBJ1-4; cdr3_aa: CASSRGDSPNEKLFF
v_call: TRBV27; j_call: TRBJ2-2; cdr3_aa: CASSLGLAENTGELFF
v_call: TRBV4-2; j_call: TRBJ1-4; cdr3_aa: CASSQDQFSGGSEKLFF
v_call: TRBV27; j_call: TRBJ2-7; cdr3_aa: CASSLGGTGPYEQYF
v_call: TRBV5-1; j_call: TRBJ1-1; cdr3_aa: CASGGTGDKTEAFF
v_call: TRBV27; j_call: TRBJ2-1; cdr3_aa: CASSLPLTGEQFF
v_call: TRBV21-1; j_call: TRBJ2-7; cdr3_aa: CASSKIAGLEVHEQYF